This T cell receptor (beta chain) was sequenced in a study of blood T cells in healthy people across ages. All donors came from Russia, were Caucasian and healthy, and spanned ages roughly 6 to 95. Study-level results: Per million T cells, TCR beta diversity dropped roughly linearly as age increased.

As to this clonotype: The antigen is not known.

The authors ran a second PCR of about 6 to 12 cycles using a sample-barcoded 5' primer and a J-beta primer mix. Using its own MiXCR run on the 5' RACE reads, TCRdb lists one record per CDR3 protein. Seen here are 2 million or so distinct CDR3 sequences, approximately 50% observed once, and the top ten hold approximately 2%. Germline CDR1 and CDR2: MNHNS and SASEGT. Trimming cost V 11 bases and J 1 base; bases outside gene matches: 6. The CDR3 has 13 amino acids. The clonotype comes from a woman between 40 and 55 years old in good health. J is TRBJ2-5 and V is TRBV6-1; 8 nucleotides align to TRBD1. The specimen sequenced was blood. The CDR3 DNA reads TGTGCCGGAGTCAGGGGGCCCCAAGAGACCCAGTACTTC. Translating it yields CAGVRGPQETQYF.